These T cell receptor beta chains were read from a single sample in a study of T cell changes during pregnancy in multiple sclerosis. Sequencing was performed with immunoSEQ multiplex PCR; in TCRdb, only in-frame clones are kept and a portion is missing. Altogether 40,000 to 55,000 clones are present, 85% to 90% being singletons, with the ten largest covering roughly 1.5%. The source material was peripheral blood, sampled in the first trimester of pregnancy. These receptor sequences come from a female donor in good health, enrolled as a control in a pregnancy study. CDR3s include the opening cysteine and the closing phenylalanine or tryptophan. D genes are given only for firm matches. Only some rows state a clone size, as once, few, many or a class for expanded clones.

abundance	v_gene	d_gene	j_gene	CDR3aa
NA	TRBV6-5	TRBD2	TRBJ2-1	CARSGRGYNEQFF
NA	TRBV11-3	NA	TRBJ2-5	CASPQRAYQETQYF
NA	TRBV5-1	TRBD2	TRBJ2-5	CASSLESPSGRETQYF
NA	TRBV28	TRBD1	TRBJ1-6	CASSPGQGADFYNSPLHF
once	TRBV25-1	NA	TRBJ2-7	CASSELGSTLYEQYF
NA	TRBV5-1	TRBD1	TRBJ2-5	CASSLEQGKETQYF
NA	TRBV7-2	TRBD1	TRBJ2-7	CASSWDRPFSYEQYF
NA	TRBV30	TRBD1	TRBJ2-2	CAWSVRDRDTGELFF
NA	TRBV15	NA	TRBJ1-1	CATSSDGLTTEAFF
NA	TRBV10-3	TRBD2	TRBJ2-1	CAISETSGRPGGFHEQFF
NA	TRBV27	TRBD1	TRBJ1-2	CASSLSTGGYGYTF
NA	TRBV5-6	TRBD2	TRBJ2-3	CASSHSGTSTDTQYF
once	TRBV4-1	TRBD2	TRBJ2-5	CASSQDRLAGGPETQYF
NA	TRBV6-5	TRBD2	TRBJ2-3	CASSGSGGARDTQYF
NA	TRBV19	NA	TRBJ2-1	CAHIPPRGADEQFF
NA	TRBV7-7	TRBD2	TRBJ2-1	CASSLDGLAQNEQFF
NA	TRBV5-1	TRBD1	TRBJ2-3	CASSATGTGGTDTQYF
once	TRBV5-1	TRBD1	TRBJ2-3	CASSLDRGDTQYF
few	TRBV5-6	NA	TRBJ1-5	CASSFTGWDQPQHF
NA	TRBV7-2	TRBD2	TRBJ2-1	CASSLASGINEQFF
NA	TRBV7-3	NA	TRBJ2-5	CASSSGNQETQYF
NA	TRBV5-5	TRBD1	TRBJ2-7	CASSAGTATYEQYF
NA	TRBV6-5	TRBD2	TRBJ2-2	CASSRLSGTGVGLFF
NA	TRBV6-1	TRBD2	TRBJ2-3	CASTLAGGPGYTQYF
NA	TRBV19	TRBD2	TRBJ2-5	CASSSQGLAGGLETQYF
NA	TRBV30	NA	TRBJ2-7	CAWNRGYEQYF
NA	TRBV30	NA	TRBJ2-3	CAWSEGLYTQYF
NA	TRBV7-2	TRBD2	TRBJ2-7	CASRRTSDSYEQYF
once	TRBV5-1	TRBD1	TRBJ1-1	CASTAGTGEIHTEAFF
NA	TRBV28	NA	TRBJ2-7	CASSTTGFGPYEQYF
NA	TRBV7-8	TRBD1	TRBJ1-2	CASSLRTGENYGYTF
NA	TRBV28	TRBD1	TRBJ1-3	CASSPGTAGNTIYF
NA	TRBV20-1	NA	TRBJ2-3	CSADHRDTQYF
NA	TRBV18	NA	TRBJ1-1	CASSPRETEAFF
once	TRBV28	NA	TRBJ1-1	CASSPHPGGGSTEAFF
NA	TRBV6-1	NA	TRBJ2-1	CASSGGAGSYNEQFF
NA	TRBV28	TRBD1	TRBJ1-1	CASSSSGQGDTEAFF
NA	TRBV28	NA	TRBJ1-2	CASGRGYDYGYTF
once	TRBV7-9	TRBD1	TRBJ2-7	CASSPGAGQGNEQYF
NA	TRBV10-3	NA	TRBJ2-3	CAINGGADTQYF
NA	TRBV18	NA	TRBJ1-2	CASSPSTDSYGYTF
NA	TRBV19	TRBD2	TRBJ2-3	CASNFVLAGDGDTQYF